The 23 T cell receptor beta chains below all came from one sample that was sequenced in a study of cytomegalovirus exposure and HLA in healthy donors. A multiplex PCR was run with 60 Vbeta primers and 13 Jbeta primers. Libraries were prepared by immunoSEQ multiplex PCR; TCRdb keeps only in-frame clonotypes and omits some of them. This sample yields 140,000 to 150,000 clones, of which under 85% are seen a single time; approximately 6.9% belongs to the top ten. What was sequenced was PBMCs. The origin of the receptors is a woman aged 40 to 50 in good health and CMV-seropositive.

The genes are TRBV30 and TRBJ1-1, with D perhaps TRBD1 (5 bases). Trimming removed 3 bases from V and 4 bases from J, with 12 bases in between. Germline V gene sequence: CDR1 GTSNPN, CDR2 SVGIG (reference sequence). The CDR3 loop spans 13 amino acids. The CDR3 spells CAWRRGGSTEAFF. In nucleotides, the CDR3 is TGTGCCTGGAGGCGTGGGGGGAGCACTGAAGCTTTCTTT.

The V call is TRBV27, the J call TRBJ1-2; 8 bases are shared with TRBD1. This CDR3 is built from 15 residues. Trimming removed 5 bases from V and 8 bases from J; junction bases left unmatched: 13. Germline CDR1 is MNHEY and CDR2 is SMNVEV (reference sequence). The CDR3 protein is CASSPSSGGVFGYTF. The DNA for the CDR3 is TGTGCCAGCAGTCCTAGTTCAGGGGGCGTCTTCGGCTACACCTTC.

The genes are TRBV9 and TRBJ2-5; 9 nucleotides line up with TRBD2. Germline trimming cut 4 bases from V and 5 bases from J; bases unmatched to any gene: 6. Germline V gene data show CDR1 as SGDLS and CDR2 as YYNGEE. The CDR3 contains 14 residues. CDR3 residues: CASSISGGGETQYF. As DNA, the CDR3 is TGTGCCAGCAGCATTAGCGGGGGTGGGGAGACCCAGTACTTC. Supplemented by reference TRBV9 and TRBJ2-5, the full variable domain reads DSGVTQTPKHLITATGQRVTLRCSPRSGDLSVYWYQQSLDQGLQFLIQYYNGEERAKGNILERFSAQQFPDLHSELNLSSLELGDSALYFCASSISGGGETQYFGPGTRLLVL.

This clone was seen a handful of times. This rearrangement joins TRBV28 to TRBJ1-4; D might be TRBD1 (5 bases). CDR1 is MDHEN, CDR2 SYDVKM, per germline. The CDR3 has 16 amino acids. V lost 5 bases and J lost 0, with 13 bases in between. CDR3 in DNA: TGTGCCAGCAGTACACTCCCAGGGTCAACTAATGAAAAACTGTTTTTT. Translation gives CASSTLPGSTNEKLFF.

Comments on this clone: Relative to the germline gene, one junction end is altered; a read error may explain this. The J gene is TRBJ2-7, the V gene TRBV5-1; D gene uncertain. The CDR3 covers 12 residues. From germline, CDR1 is SGHRS and CDR2 YFSETQ. CDR3 in amino acids: CASSRDSHEQYF. CDR3 coding DNA: TGCGCCAGCAGCCGCGACTCCCACGAGCAGTACTTC.

The V gene is TRBV6-5, the J gene TRBJ2-2; D is possibly TRBD2 (5 bases). Trimming took off 7 bases at V and 5 bases at J, with 8 bases between the two ends. This CDR3 spans 12 amino acids. Germline V gives CDR1 MNHEY, CDR2 SVGAGI. The CDR3 region has the DNA TGTGCCAGCACCCCGGGGACCGGGGAGCTGTTTTTT. It yields the protein CASTPGTGELFF.

V usage is TRBV6-4 and J usage is TRBJ2-2; 9 nucleotides line up with TRBD1. With 6 bases clipped from V and 2 bases from J, the junction kept 4 bases outside the gene matches. The CDR3 runs to 15 residues. CDR1 and CDR2 from the germline V gene are MRHNA and SNTAGT. DNA for the CDR3: TGTGCCAGCAGAGGGACAGGGCTAAACACCGGGGAGCTGTTTTTT. Amino acids: CASRGTGLNTGELFF.

For this clone: Because the CDR3 is missing its conserved closing phenylalanine or tryptophan, this is likely a read error. V gene TRBV19 combines with J gene TRBJ1-5; possible D gene TRBD1, 5 bases. The CDR3 runs to 13 residues. The germline V gene encodes CDR1 LNHDA and CDR2 SQIVND (reference sequence). V lost 9 bases, J lost 0 bases, and 9 bases lay in between. CDR3 region: CASRQYSNQPQHL. CDR3 DNA sequence: TGTGCCAGCCGACAGTATAGCAATCAGCCCCAGCATCTT.

The chain has TRBV5-1 and TRBJ1-3; 10 bases are a match to TRBD1. Germline V gene data show CDR1 as SGHRS and CDR2 as YFSETQ. The CDR3 length is 15 residues. The J segment lost 4 bases and the V segment lost 4 bases, leaving 5 bases of the junction unmatched. CDR3 protein: CASSKGTGDGNTIYF. The DNA of the CDR3 is TGCGCCAGCAGCAAAGGGACAGGGGACGGAAACACCATATATTTT.

In DNA form, the CDR3 reads TGCGCCAGCAGCTTGGGTGGGGGGACCAAAAACATTCAGTACTTC. Translation: CASSLGGGTKNIQYF. This chain joins TRBV5-1 and TRBJ2-4; possible D gene TRBD2, 6 bases. This CDR3 is built from 15 residues. From germline, CDR1 is SGHRS and CDR2 YFSETQ. Trimming removed 0 bases at V and 2 bases at J, with 9 bases between.

CDR3 sequence: CASSLTGNTDTQYF. CDR3 coding DNA: TGTGCCAGCAGCTTGACGGGGAACACAGATACGCAGTATTTT. V is TRBV7-3 and J is TRBJ2-3; D is possibly TRBD2 (5 bases). Germline loops: CDR1 SGHTA, CDR2 FQGTGA. The CDR3 totals 14 residues. V gave up 3 bases and J gave up 2 bases, with 9 bases separating them.

The chain joins TRBV5-4 to TRBJ1-2; TRBD1 is a possible D gene (5 bases). The ends were cut back, 5 bases at V and 4 bases at J, with 15 bases in the middle. CDR3 length: 14 amino acids. Germline V gene lookup returns CDR1 SGHNT and CDR2 YYREEE (reference sequence). This CDR3 reads CASSNGGAFYGYTF. The DNA for the CDR3 is TGTGCCAGCAGTAACGGGGGTGCCTTCTATGGCTACACCTTC.

The CDR3 region has the DNA TGTGCCAGCAGCTCCTCCCAGGTCGGGGGTGAAGCTTTCTTT. Translation gives CASSSSQVGGEAFF. This chain links TRBV7-3 with TRBJ1-1, with D maybe TRBD1 (5 bases). CDR1 and CDR2 from the germline V gene are SGHTA and FQGTGA. V lost 4 bases, J lost 7 bases, and 16 bases lay in between. The CDR3 is 14 residues long.

The gene calls are TRBV28 and TRBJ1-2; the D gene is possibly TRBD1 (5 bases). Germline CDR1 is MDHEN and CDR2 is SYDVKM. The length of the CDR3 is 15 residues. Trimming took 5 bases from V and 0 from J, leaving 13 bases between them. CDR3 residues: CASSPEGKANYGYTF. CDR3 coding DNA: TGTGCCAGCAGTCCGGAGGGGAAGGCTAACTATGGCTACACCTTC.

The chain combines TRBV5-1 with TRBJ2-3; 7 nucleotides agree with TRBD2. The CDR3 has 15 residues. V lost 4 bases to trimming and J lost 0 bases; unmatched junction nucleotides: 5. CDR1 is SGHRS and CDR2 is YFSETQ in the germline V gene. The CDR3 DNA reads as TGCGCCAGCAGCCCTCAGCGGGACAGCACAGATACGCAGTATTTT. Translation: CASSPQRDSTDTQYF. The entire variable domain, with the rest obtained from reference TRBV5-1 and TRBJ2-3, is as follows: KAGVTQTPRYLIKTRGQQVTLSCSPISGHRSVSWYQQTPGQGLQFLFEYFSETQRNKGNFPGRFSGRQFSNSRSEMNVSTLELGDSALYLCASSPQRDSTDTQYFGPGTRLTVL.

The chain employs TRBV6-1 and TRBJ2-7; D is possibly TRBD1 (6 bases). CDR3 length equals 14 residues. Trimming took off 3 bases at V and 3 bases at J, with 12 bases between the two ends. Per germline, CDR1 MNHNS and CDR2 SASEGT. DNA for the CDR3: TGTGCCAGCAGTGAGTCGACAGGATTCTACGAGCAGTACTTC. Translated, it gives CASSESTGFYEQYF.

V and J are TRBV12-5 and TRBJ1-6; 10 nucleotides agree with TRBD1. CDR1 LGHNT and CDR2 FRNRAP come from the germline V gene. This CDR3 has 16 amino acids. V trimming: 6 bases; J trimming: 6 bases; junction bases outside the gene matches: 8. CDR3 sequence reads: CASGRTGTGVNSPLHF. The CDR3 bases are TGTGCTAGTGGCAGGACCGGGACAGGGGTTAATTCACCCCTCCACTTT. The full variable domain, in which reference TRBV12-5 and TRBJ1-6 provide the parts outside the CDR3, is DARVTQTPRHKVTEMGQEVTMRCQPILGHNTVFWYRQTMMQGLELLAYFRNRAPLDDSGMPKDRFSAEMPDATLATLKIQPSEPRDSAVYFCASGRTGTGVNSPLHFGNGTRLTVT.

CDR3 sequence reads: CASSALGLRDEKLFF. The CDR3 DNA is TGTGCCAGCAGCGCCTTGGGTCTCCGGGATGAAAAACTGTTTTTT. The J gene is TRBJ1-4, the V gene TRBV9; the D is unclear. Germline V lookup: CDR1 SGDLS, CDR2 YYNGEE. Trimming removed 3 bases at V and 6 bases at J, with 15 bases between. The CDR3 is made up of 15 amino acids.

This clone was seen a single time. The rearrangement uses TRBV28 and TRBJ1-2, with 7 bases fitting TRBD1. V shed 6 bases, J shed 2 bases, and the junction held 6 bases outside the gene matches. Per germline, CDR1 MDHEN and CDR2 SYDVKM. This CDR3 comprises 14 residues. CDR3 sequence reads: CASSTGTANYGYTF. The CDR3 nucleotides are TGTGCCAGCAGCACCGGGACAGCAAACTATGGCTACACCTTC.

The chain is built from TRBV21-1 and TRBJ1-4. TRBV21-1 is a pseudogene segment. This CDR3 is 18 amino acids long. The CDR3 bases are TGTGCCAGCAGCAAAGATCATAGGGTAGGAGGGAGTGGGGAAAAACTGTTTTTT. This translates into CASSKDHRVGGSGEKLFF.

This sequence joins TRBV2 and TRBJ1-1, with D possibly being TRBD1 (6 bases). Germline CDR1 is SNHLY and CDR2 is FYNNEI. This CDR3 has 13 residues. Trimming pared 5 bases from V and 5 bases from J, leaving 12 bases between. The DNA of the CDR3 is TGTGCCAGCAGTCAACAGGGTGTGACTGAAGCTTTCTTT. It translates to CASSQQGVTEAFF.

Worth noting for this clone: Germline is not matched at one junction end, which may reflect a read error. Additional DNA sequences in this sample encode the identical CDR3. This rearrangement joins TRBV6-1 to TRBJ1-4, with TRBD1 as a possible D gene (5 bases). This CDR3 contains 17 residues. Germline assignment: CDR1 MNHNS and CDR2 SASEGT. The CDR3 nucleotides read TGTGCCAGCAGCGAAGCTGCGGGGCGTCGGGCTAATGAAAAACTGTTTTTT. Residues: CASSEAAGRRANEKLFF.

CDR3 DNA sequence: TGTGCCAGCAGTCGGACAAAGTCGAACACTGAAGCTTTCTTT. Its translation is CASSRTKSNTEAFF. The chain is built from TRBV2 and TRBJ1-1; TRBD1 might be the D (5 bases). The CDR3 has 14 residues. Germline V gene lookup returns CDR1 SNHLY and CDR2 FYNNEI. The ends were cut back, 5 bases at V and 1 base at J, with 11 bases in the middle.